Presented here are 18 T cell receptor beta chains from one specimen sequenced in a study of T-cell memory formation after mild COVID-19. TCRdb analysed the 5' RACE reads with MiXCR anew, one entry per CDR3 protein. The table lists 550,000 to 700,000 distinct CDR3 sequences, over 15% of them singletons. Sequenced material: PBMCs or a T cell subset sorted from them (not recorded which). The receptors come from an adult woman who had mild COVID-19 (a few samples of this study predate the infection). Cell type and time point are not known.

This clonotype was seen more than once but under ten times. This rearrangement joins TRBV20-1 to TRBJ1-2; 9 nucleotides agree with TRBD1. Germline lookup yields CDR1 DFQATT and CDR2 SNEGSKA (reference sequence). CDR3 length equals 14 residues. V trimming: 6 bases; J trimming: 6 bases; junction bases outside the gene matches: 11. The CDR3 nucleotides read TGCAGTGCCTCCGACAGGGGGTTATTCGATGGCTACACCTTC. Encoded protein: CSASDRGLFDGYTF.

This clonotype was detected only a few times. V is TRBV5-5 and J is TRBJ2-7, with TRBD1 matching 7 bases. The CDR3 sequence is 15 residues long. Germline V gene sequence: CDR1 SGHKS, CDR2 YYEKEE (reference sequence). V lost 4 bases to trimming and J lost 0 bases; unmatched junction nucleotides: 7. The CDR3 sequence: CASSRLGQNSYEQYF. CDR3 bases: TGTGCCAGCAGCCGACTGGGACAGAACTCCTACGAGCAGTACTTC.

This clonotype occurred a few times. V and J are TRBV13 and TRBJ2-3, with 11 bases that match TRBD2. The CDR3 has 16 residues. V was pared by 6 bases and J by 8 bases, with 13 bases of the junction left unmatched. In germline, CDR1 is PRHDT, CDR2 FYEKMQ (reference sequence). CDR3 coding DNA: TGTGCCAGCAGTCAGGCCCCTAGCGGGGGGTTTGGTACGCAGTATTTT. This sequence encodes CASSQAPSGGFGTQYF.

The rearrangement uses TRBV7-2 and TRBJ1-2, with a possible D match to TRBD1 (5 bases). The CDR3 runs 13 residues. Germline CDR1 SGHTA, CDR2 FQGNSA. The germline V and J ends were trimmed by 0 bases and 8 bases, with 10 bases remaining between them. This chain's CDR3 is CASSLAGLLGYTF. CDR3 DNA: TGTGCCAGCAGCTTAGCGGGGCTATTGGGCTACACCTTC. Combining the CDR3 with reference TRBV7-2 and TRBJ1-2 gives the whole variable domain GAGVSQSPSNKVTEKGKDVELRCDPISGHTALYWYRQSLGQGLEFLIYFQGNSAPDKSGLPSDRFSAERTGGSVSTLTIQRTQQEDSAVYLCASSLAGLLGYTFGSGTRLTVV.

This clonotype has at least ten counts. The chain uses TRBV7-8 and TRBJ2-5, with D tentatively TRBD2 (5 bases). The ends were cut back, 5 bases at V and 3 bases at J, with 10 bases in the middle. Germline V gene data show CDR1 as SGHVS and CDR2 as FQNEAQ. The CDR3 is 13 residues long. CDR3 residues: CASSQGRKETQYF. CDR3 nucleotide sequence: TGTGCCAGCAGCCAAGGGAGAAAAGAGACCCAGTACTTC.

This clonotype has just a few counts. V is TRBV12-3 or TRBV12-4 and J is TRBJ2-2, with D maybe TRBD1 (6 bases). This CDR3 region has 16 residues. V was trimmed by 2 bases and J by 4 bases, leaving 14 bases between them. CDR3 sequence: CASSLSGHRFTGELFF. The CDR3 coding sequence is TGTGCCAGCAGTTTATCGGGACACAGATTCACCGGGGAGCTGTTTTTT.

CDR3 coding DNA: TGTGCCATCAGTGGCCCAGGGGGCTCCTACAATGAGCAGTTCTTC. It encodes CAISGPGGSYNEQFF. The chain joins TRBV10-3 to TRBJ2-1; 7 bases match TRBD1. Germline values: CDR1 ENHRY, CDR2 SYGVKD. This CDR3 is 15 amino acids long. Germline trimming cut 4 bases from V and 0 bases from J; bases unmatched to any gene: 3.

The J gene is TRBJ1-6, the V gene TRBV7-9; D gene uncertain. The CDR3 runs to 14 residues. Germline V lookup: CDR1 SEHNR, CDR2 FQNEAQ (reference sequence). V was trimmed by 4 bases and J by 10 bases, leaving 14 bases between them. The CDR3 region is CASSSLPKGSPLHF. CDR3 in DNA: TGTGCCAGCAGCTCCCTTCCAAAGGGATCACCCCTCCACTTT.

This clonotype showed up just a few times. This chain connects TRBV12-3 or TRBV12-4 to TRBJ2-7; 7 nucleotides line up with TRBD2. This CDR3 contains 12 residues. V trimming: 8 bases; J trimming: 7 bases; junction bases outside the gene matches: 8. As DNA, the CDR3 is TGTGCCAGCTCCATCGGCGGGGGAGAGCAGTACTTC. It is translated as CASSIGGGEQYF.

This clonotype was counted a few times. The V gene is TRBV12-3 or TRBV12-4, the J gene TRBJ1-1, with 7 bases matching TRBD1. The V and J ends lost 7 bases and 6 bases, in that order; junction bases with no gene match: 8. This CDR3 is built from 13 residues. The CDR3 sequence is CASTDRTIAEAFF. In nucleotides, the CDR3 is TGTGCCAGCACGGACAGGACGATCGCTGAAGCTTTCTTT.

This clonotype was seen a handful of times. This chain joins TRBV20-1 and TRBJ1-1, with no clear D. V was pared by 3 bases and J by 0 bases, with 5 bases between. The germline gives CDR1 DFQATT, CDR2 SNEGSKA (reference sequence). This CDR3 region has 12 residues. This CDR3 reads CSASPMNTEAFF. The CDR3 DNA follows: TGCAGTGCTAGCCCGATGAACACTGAAGCTTTCTTT.

In this sample, this clonotype turned up a few times. This chain joins TRBV24-1 and TRBJ2-7, with TRBD1 matching over 9 bases. V dropped 3 bases and J dropped 5; count of bases not matched to a gene: 7. The CDR3 has 15 amino acids. CDR1 KGHDR and CDR2 SFDVKD come from the germline V gene. The CDR3 loop is CATSDPGQGRHEQYF. The DNA for the CDR3 is TGTGCCACCAGTGATCCGGGACAGGGTCGCCACGAGCAGTACTTC.

In this sample, this clonotype turned up a few times. The V and J genes are TRBV3-1 and TRBJ2-1; D remains ambiguous. Germline CDR1 and CDR2: LGHDT and YNNKEL (reference sequence). V was clipped by 1 base and J by 8 bases, with 18 bases between them. This CDR3 region has 16 residues. Written as DNA, the CDR3 is TGTGCCAGCAGCCAAGGGAGTCCGGGTGTAGGCTATGAGCAGTTCTTC. Protein product: CASSQGSPGVGYEQFF.

The chain carries TRBV28 and TRBJ2-5, with D perhaps TRBD1 or TRBD2 (5 bases each). Trimming took 2 bases from V and 5 from J, leaving 15 bases between them. From germline, CDR1 is MDHEN and CDR2 SYDVKM. There are 15 residues in the CDR3. This CDR3 reads CASSLSRDGQETQYF. The CDR3 nucleotides read TGTGCCAGCAGTTTAAGCCGGGACGGGCAGGAGACCCAGTACTTC.

This clonotype was detected once. CDR3 coding DNA: TGTGCCAGCAGCCCCCCGGGAGCCAAAAACATTCAGTACTTC. Its translation: CASSPPGAKNIQYF. The chain is built from TRBV7-9 and TRBJ2-4; D gene uncertain. Looked up from germline, CDR1 is SEHNR and CDR2 is FQNEAQ (reference sequence). Trimming removed 5 bases from V and 0 bases from J, with 8 bases in between. This CDR3 has 14 residues.

The chain has TRBV20-1 and TRBJ2-7, with D unclear. The CDR3 length is 13 residues. V lost 6 bases and J lost 5, with 17 bases in between. Germline values: CDR1 DFQATT, CDR2 SNEGSKA (reference sequence). The CDR3 sequence is CSAALTRWDEQYF. The CDR3 DNA reads as TGCAGTGCCGCACTTACGCGCTGGGACGAGCAGTACTTC.

This chain uses TRBV5-1 with TRBJ1-4; TRBD1 matches at 8 bases. CDR1 is SGHRS, CDR2 YFSETQ, per germline. This CDR3 spans 16 amino acids. Trimming cost V 2 bases and J 7 bases; bases outside gene matches: 10. CDR3 DNA sequence: TGCGCCAGCAGCTTCGGACAGGGCGGTTTTTCTGAAAAACTGTTTTTT. The encoded protein is CASSFGQGGFSEKLFF.

This clonotype was seen a few times. The genes are TRBV4-1 and TRBJ1-1; D is perhaps TRBD1 (6 bases). V shed 1 base and J shed 0 bases, with 12 bases lying between them. CDR3 length equals 16 residues. CDR1 is MGHRA and CDR2 is YSYEKL in the germline V gene. The CDR3 sequence is CASSQVGQFMNTEAFF. CDR3 coding DNA: TGCGCCAGCAGCCAAGTGGGACAATTCATGAACACTGAAGCTTTCTTT.